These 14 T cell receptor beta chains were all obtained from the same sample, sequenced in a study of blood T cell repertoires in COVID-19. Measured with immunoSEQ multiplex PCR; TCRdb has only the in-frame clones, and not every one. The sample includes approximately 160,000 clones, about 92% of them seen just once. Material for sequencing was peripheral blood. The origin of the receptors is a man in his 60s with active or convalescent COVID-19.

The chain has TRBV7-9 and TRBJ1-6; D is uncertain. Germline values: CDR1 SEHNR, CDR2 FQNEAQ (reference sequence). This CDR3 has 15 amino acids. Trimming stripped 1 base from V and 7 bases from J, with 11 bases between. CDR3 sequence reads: CASSLDVGENSPLHF. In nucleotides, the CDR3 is TGTGCCAGCAGCTTAGATGTGGGCGAGAATTCACCCCTCCACTTT.

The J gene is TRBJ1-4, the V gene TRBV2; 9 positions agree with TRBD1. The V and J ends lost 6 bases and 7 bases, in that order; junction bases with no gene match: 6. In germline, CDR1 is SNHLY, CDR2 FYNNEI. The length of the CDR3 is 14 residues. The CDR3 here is CASRTRQGGEKLFF. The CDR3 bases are TGTGCCAGCAGGACCCGACAGGGGGGTGAAAAACTGTTTTTT.

The CDR3 region is CASSLVSGSSGNTIYF. The DNA of the CDR3 is TGCGCCAGCAGCTTGGTTTCCGGGAGCTCTGGAAACACCATATATTTT. This rearrangement joins TRBV5-1 to TRBJ1-3; D is unresolved. The V and J ends lost 0 bases and 0 bases respectively, with 10 bases between them. The CDR3 length is 16 residues. Germline CDR1 reads SGHRS; CDR2 reads YFSETQ.

The CDR3 spells CATSDKNYGYTF. The CDR3 DNA follows: TGTGCCACCAGTGACAAAAACTATGGCTACACCTTC. V is TRBV24-1 and J is TRBJ1-2; D gene ambiguous. Germline CDR1 KGHDR, CDR2 SFDVKD. Between the trimmed V and J ends, which lost 4 bases and 2 bases, there was a span of 4 bases. CDR3 size: 12 residues.

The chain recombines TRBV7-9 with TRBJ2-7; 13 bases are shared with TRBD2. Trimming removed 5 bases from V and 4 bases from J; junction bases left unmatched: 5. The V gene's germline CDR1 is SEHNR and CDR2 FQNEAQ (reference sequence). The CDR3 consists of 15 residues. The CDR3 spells CASSKGLAGTYEQYF. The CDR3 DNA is TGTGCCAGCAGCAAGGGACTAGCGGGAACGTACGAGCAGTACTTC.

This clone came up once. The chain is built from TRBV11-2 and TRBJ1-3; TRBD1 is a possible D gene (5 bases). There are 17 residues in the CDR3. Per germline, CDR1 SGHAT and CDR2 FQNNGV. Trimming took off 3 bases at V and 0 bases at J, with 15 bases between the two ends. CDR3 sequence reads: CASSFRGLESSGNTIYF. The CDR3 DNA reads TGTGCCAGCAGCTTCCGGGGACTGGAAAGCTCTGGAAACACCATATATTTT.

Written as DNA, the CDR3 is TGCGCCAGCAGCCCCCGATATGAGCGGGAGTCGGGGAATACGCAGTATTTT. It specifies CASSPRYERESGNTQYF. The chain is built from TRBV4-1 and TRBJ2-3, with 8 bases aligning to TRBD2. This CDR3 region has 17 residues. Trimming took 4 bases from V and 7 from J; bases not matched to a gene: 16. The germline gives CDR1 MGHRA, CDR2 YSYEKL.

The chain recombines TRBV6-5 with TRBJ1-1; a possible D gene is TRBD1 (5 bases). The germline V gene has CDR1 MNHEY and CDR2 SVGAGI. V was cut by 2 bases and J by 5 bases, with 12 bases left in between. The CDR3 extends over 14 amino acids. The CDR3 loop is CASSYRQGGTEAFF. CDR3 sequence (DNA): TGTGCCAGCAGTTACAGGCAGGGTGGGACTGAAGCTTTCTTT.

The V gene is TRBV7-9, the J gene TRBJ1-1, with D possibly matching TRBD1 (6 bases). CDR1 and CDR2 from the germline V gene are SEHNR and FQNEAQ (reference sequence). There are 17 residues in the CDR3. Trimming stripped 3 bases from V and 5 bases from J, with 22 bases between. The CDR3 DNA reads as TGTGCCAGCAGCTTTAGCGATACAGGGAGGGTTGGGACTGAAGCTTTCTTT. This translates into CASSFSDTGRVGTEAFF.

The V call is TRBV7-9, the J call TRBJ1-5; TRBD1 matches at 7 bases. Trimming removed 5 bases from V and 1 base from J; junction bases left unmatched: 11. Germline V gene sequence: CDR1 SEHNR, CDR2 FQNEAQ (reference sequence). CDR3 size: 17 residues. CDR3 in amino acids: CASSGDRHQESNQPQHF. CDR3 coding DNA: TGTGCCAGCAGCGGGGACAGACACCAAGAAAGCAATCAGCCCCAGCATTTT. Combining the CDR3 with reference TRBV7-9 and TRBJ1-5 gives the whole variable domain DTGVSQNPRHKITKRGQNVTFRCDPISEHNRLYWYRQTLGQGPEFLTYFQNEAQLEKSRLLSDRFSAERPKGSFSTLEIQRTEQGDSAMYLCASSGDRHQESNQPQHFGDGTRLSIL.

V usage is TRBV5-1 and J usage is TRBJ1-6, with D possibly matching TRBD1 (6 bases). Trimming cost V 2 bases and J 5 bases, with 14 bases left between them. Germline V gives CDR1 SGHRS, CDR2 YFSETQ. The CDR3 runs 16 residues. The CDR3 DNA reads TGCGCCAGCAGCTTCAGCACAGGGTCCAATAATTCACCCCTCCACTTT. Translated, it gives CASSFSTGSNNSPLHF.

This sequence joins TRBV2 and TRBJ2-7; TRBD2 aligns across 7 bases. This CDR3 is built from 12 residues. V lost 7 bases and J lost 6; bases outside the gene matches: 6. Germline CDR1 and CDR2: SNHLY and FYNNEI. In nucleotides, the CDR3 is TGTGCCAGCATGCGGGAGTTCAGCGAGCAGTACTTC. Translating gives CASMREFSEQYF.

This chain's CDR3 is CASSPSIGGFEAFF. CDR3 nucleotide sequence: TGTGCCAGCAGCCCGTCAATAGGGGGATTTGAAGCTTTCTTT. V gene TRBV3-1 (or the pseudogene TRBV3-2) combines with J gene TRBJ1-1, with a weak D call TRBD1 (6 bases). Germline CDR1 and CDR2: LGHDT and YNNKEL (reference sequence). This CDR3 has 14 residues. Between the trimmed V and J ends, which lost 4 bases and 7 bases, there was a span of 16 bases.

CDR3 in amino acids: CASSPETVNYGYTF. CDR3 coding DNA: TGTGCCAGCTCACCGGAGACGGTAAACTATGGCTACACCTTC. This chain uses TRBV18 with TRBJ1-2; D gene unclear. The germline CDR1 and CDR2 sequences are KGHSH and LQKENI. Trimming left V 3 bases short and J 2 bases short, with 10 bases between. The CDR3 sequence is 14 residues long.